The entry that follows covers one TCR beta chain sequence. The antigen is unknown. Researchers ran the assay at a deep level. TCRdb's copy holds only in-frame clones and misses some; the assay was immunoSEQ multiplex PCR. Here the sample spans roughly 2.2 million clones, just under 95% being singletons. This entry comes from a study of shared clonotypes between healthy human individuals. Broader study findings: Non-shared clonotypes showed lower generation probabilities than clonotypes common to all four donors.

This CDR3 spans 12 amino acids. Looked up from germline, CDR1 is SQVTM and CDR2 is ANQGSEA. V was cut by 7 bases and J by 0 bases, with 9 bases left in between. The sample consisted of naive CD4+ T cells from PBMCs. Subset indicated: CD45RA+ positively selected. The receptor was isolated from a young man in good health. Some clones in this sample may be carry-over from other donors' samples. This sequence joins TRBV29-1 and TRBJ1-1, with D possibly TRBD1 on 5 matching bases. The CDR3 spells CSGRVMNTEAFF. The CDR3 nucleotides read TGCAGCGGCAGGGTCATGAACACTGAAGCTTTCTTT.